This is a list of T cell receptor beta chains from one sample in a study of blood T cell repertoires in COVID-19. Using immunoSEQ multiplex PCR, the repertoire was profiled, and TCRdb retains in-frame clones only, with some absent. The repertoire includes 95,000 to 110,000 clones, roughly nine tenths of them detected once, and 17% sits in the top ten. Sequencing was carried out using peripheral blood. The source of these receptors is a woman older than 75 in a cohort sampled during active COVID-19. The CDR3 runs from the conserved cysteine through the conserved F or W. D genes are given only for firm matches. For some rows the clone size is stated as once, few or many, or as a class when expanded; others skip it.

J | D | V | size | DNA | CDR3
TRBJ2-3 | TRBD2 | TRBV3-1/TRBV3-2 | few | TGTGCCAGCAGCCAGAGCCCGGCAGCGGGAACAGATACGCAGTATTTT | CASSQSPAAGTDTQYF
TRBJ2-7 | NA | TRBV7-3 | NA | TGTGCCAGCAGCACCGGGGACTCCTACGAGCAGTACTTC | CASSTGDSYEQYF
TRBJ2-7 | NA | TRBV5-1 | NA | TGCGCCAGCAGTCGCGGGACTTTGTACGAGCAGTACTTC | CASSRGTLYEQYF
TRBJ2-1 | TRBD2 | TRBV3-1/TRBV3-2 | NA | TGTGCCAGCAAACTCGGGGGGGCCGGGCTCCAGTTCTTC | CASKLGGAGLQFF
TRBJ2-7 | TRBD2 | TRBV19 | NA | TGTGCCAGTAGTAGGGGGGGATCCGCCTACGAGCAGTACTTC | CASSRGGSAYEQYF
TRBJ2-1 | NA | TRBV2 | NA | TGTGCCAGCGGCACTAGCAGCAAAGGGCTCTACAATGAGCAGTTCTTC | CASGTSSKGLYNEQFF
TRBJ1-5 | NA | TRBV15 | NA | TGTGCCACCAGCAGAGAGCTTATGGGCGGGGGCAATCAGCCCCAGCATTTT | CATSRELMGGGNQPQHF
TRBJ2-3 | NA | TRBV24-1 | NA | TGTGCCACCAGTGACGCAGATACGCAGTATTTT | CATSDADTQYF
TRBJ2-6 | NA | TRBV11-2 | NA | TGTGCCAGCAGCTTCTCGGGGGCCAACGTCCTGACTTTC | CASSFSGANVLTF
TRBJ2-7 | TRBD2 | TRBV25-1 | once | TGTGCCAGCAGTGGGGGGGGGAAGAGGTCCTACGAGCAGTACTTC | CASSGGGKRSYEQYF
TRBJ2-7 | TRBD1 | TRBV24-1 | NA | TGTGCCACCAGTGCAGGACAGGGATCCTACGAGCAGTACTTC | CATSAGQGSYEQYF